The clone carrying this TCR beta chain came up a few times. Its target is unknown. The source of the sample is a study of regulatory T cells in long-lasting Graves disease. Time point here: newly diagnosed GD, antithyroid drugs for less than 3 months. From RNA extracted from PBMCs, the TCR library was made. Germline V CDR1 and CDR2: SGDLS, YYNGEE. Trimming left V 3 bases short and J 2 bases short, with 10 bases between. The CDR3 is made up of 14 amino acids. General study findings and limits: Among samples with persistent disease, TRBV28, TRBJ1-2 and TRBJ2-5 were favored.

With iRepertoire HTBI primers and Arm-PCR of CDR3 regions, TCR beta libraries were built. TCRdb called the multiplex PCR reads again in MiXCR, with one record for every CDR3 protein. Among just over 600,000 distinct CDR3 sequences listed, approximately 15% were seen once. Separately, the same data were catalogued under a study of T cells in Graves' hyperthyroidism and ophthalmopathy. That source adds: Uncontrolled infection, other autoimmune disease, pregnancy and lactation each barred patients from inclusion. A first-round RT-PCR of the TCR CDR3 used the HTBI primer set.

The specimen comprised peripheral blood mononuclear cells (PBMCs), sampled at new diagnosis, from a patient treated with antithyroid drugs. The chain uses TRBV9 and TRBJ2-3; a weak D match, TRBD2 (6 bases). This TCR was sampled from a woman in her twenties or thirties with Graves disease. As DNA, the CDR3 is TGTGCCAGCAGCGATAGCGGTAACACAGATACGCAGTATTTT. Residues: CASSDSGNTDTQYF.